This TCR beta chain was obtained from a study of cytomegalovirus exposure and HLA in healthy donors. PCR was performed using 60 Vbeta and 13 Jbeta primers. Profiled with immunoSEQ multiplex PCR; TCRdb holds only in-frame clones, not every one. Counted here are roughly 290,000 clones, approximately 80% occurring once; the ten biggest clones make up about 0.3%. This CDR3 contains 15 residues. In germline, CDR1 is SSHAT, CDR2 FNYEAQ (reference sequence). V lost 5 bases to trimming and J lost 4 bases; unmatched junction nucleotides: 8. The clonotype originates from a girl aged 2-10 years in good health and CMV-seronegative. The chain employs TRBV7-7 and TRBJ2-7; 10 bases agree with TRBD1. Sequencing input: PBMCs. The CDR3 protein is CASSPGQGGAYEQYF. In DNA, the CDR3 is TGTGCCAGCAGCCCCGGACAGGGGGGAGCTTACGAGCAGTACTTC. Full variable domain (rest looked up from reference TRBV7-7 and TRBJ2-7): GAGVSQSPRYKVTKRGQDVTLRCDPISSHATLYWYQQALGQGPEFLTYFNYEAQPDKSGLPSDRFSAERPEGSISTLTIQRTEQRDSAMYRCASSPGQGGAYEQYFGPGTRLTVT.